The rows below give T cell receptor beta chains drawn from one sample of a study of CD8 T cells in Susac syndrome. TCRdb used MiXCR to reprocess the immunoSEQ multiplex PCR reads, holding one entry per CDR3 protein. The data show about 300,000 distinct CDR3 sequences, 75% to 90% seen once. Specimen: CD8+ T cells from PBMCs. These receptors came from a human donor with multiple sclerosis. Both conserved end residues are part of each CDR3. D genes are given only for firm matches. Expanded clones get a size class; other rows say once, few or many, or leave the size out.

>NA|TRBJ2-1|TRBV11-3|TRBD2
TGTGCCAGCAGCTTAGGACTAGCGGGAGGGACCTCCTACAATGAGCAGTTCTTC
CASSLGLAGGTSYNEQFF
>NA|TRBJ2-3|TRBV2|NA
TGTGCCAGCAGAACTAGGCGCACAGATACGCAGTATTTT
CASRTRRTDTQYF
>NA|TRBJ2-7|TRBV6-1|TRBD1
TGTGCCACGCAGTACAGGGGTCTCTACGAGCAGTACTTC
CATQYRGLYEQYF
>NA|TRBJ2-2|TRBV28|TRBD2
TGTGCCAGCAGTTTAGCTAGCGGGAGGGCCATTGGCACCGGGGAGCTGTTTTTT
CASSLASGRAIGTGELFF
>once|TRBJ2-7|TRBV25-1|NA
TGTGCCAGCAGTAATACCGCAGGGGACATGCGGCAGTACTTC
CASSNTAGDMRQYF
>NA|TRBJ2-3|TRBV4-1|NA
TGCGCCAGCAGCCAACCTAGCACAGATACGCAGTATTTT
CASSQPSTDTQYF
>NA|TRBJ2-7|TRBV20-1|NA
TGCAGTGCTAGGGGCAGGGCTCCGGCCCCCTACGAGCAGTACTTC
CSARGRAPAPYEQYF
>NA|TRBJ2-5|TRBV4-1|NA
TGCGCCAGCAGCCCGAGAAATGAAGAGACCCAGTACTTC
CASSPRNEETQYF
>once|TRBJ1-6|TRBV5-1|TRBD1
TGCGCCAGCAGCTTGAAGAGGCCAGGGGGGAATTCACCCCTCCACTTT
CASSLKRPGGNSPLHF
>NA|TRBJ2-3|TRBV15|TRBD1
TGTGCCACCAGCAGCGGACAGGTCACAGATACGCAGTATTTT
CATSSGQVTDTQYF
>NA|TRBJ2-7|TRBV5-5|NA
TGTGCCAGCAGCTTGGACGGCAATTCCTACGAGCAGTACTTC
CASSLDGNSYEQYF
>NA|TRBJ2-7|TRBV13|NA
TGTGCCAGCAGCGTCGGCTCGGGACCCTCCGAGCAGTACTTC
CASSVGSGPSEQYF
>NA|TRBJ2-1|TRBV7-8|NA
TGTGCCAGCAGCCGGGGGAACCATGAGCAGTTCTTC
CASSRGNHEQFF
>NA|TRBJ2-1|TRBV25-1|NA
TGTGCCAGCAGTGATCCCTTCAATTTCTACAATGAGCAGTTCTTC
CASSDPFNFYNEQFF
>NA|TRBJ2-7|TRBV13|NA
TGTGCCAGCAGATGGGGAGGTTCCTACGAGCAGTACTTC
CASRWGGSYEQYF
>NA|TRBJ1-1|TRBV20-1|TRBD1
TGCAGTGCAAGGACAGGTTGGGGGATGAACACTGAAGCTTTCTTT
CSARTGWGMNTEAFF
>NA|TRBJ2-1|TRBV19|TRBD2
TGTGCCAGTCAACGGCGGGGGGATTACAATGAGCAGTTCTTC
CASQRRGDYNEQFF
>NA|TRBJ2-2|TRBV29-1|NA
TGCAGCGTTGAAAAAGGGGCGGTCGGGGAGCTGTTTTTT
CSVEKGAVGELFF
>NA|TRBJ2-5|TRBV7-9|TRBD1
TGTGCCAGCAGCCCCGCCGGGACAGCCGACCAAGAGACCCAGTACTTC
CASSPAGTADQETQYF
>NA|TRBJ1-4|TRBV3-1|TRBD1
TGTGCCAGCAGCCCCGGACAGGGGTGGGGTGTACGCGAAAAACTGTTTTTT
CASSPGQGWGVREKLFF
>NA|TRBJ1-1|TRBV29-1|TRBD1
TGCAGCGTTGAAAGCCCCCGGACAGGGAACACTGAAGCTTTCTTT
CSVESPRTGNTEAFF
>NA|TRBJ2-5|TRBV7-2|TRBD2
TGTGCCAGCAGCTCGGAAATAGCGGGAGAAGAGACCCAGTACTTC
CASSSEIAGEETQYF
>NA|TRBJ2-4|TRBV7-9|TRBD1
TGTGCCAGCAGCCCCGGGACAGGGTTTGGTCAGTACTTC
CASSPGTGFGQYF
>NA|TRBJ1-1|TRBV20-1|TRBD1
TGCAGTGCGGGGATGGACAGGGAGGGAACTGAAGCTTTCTTT
CSAGMDREGTEAFF
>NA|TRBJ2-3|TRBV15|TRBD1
TGTGCCACCAGCAGAGACCCAGGGACAGACCTCCCAGATACGCAGTATTTT
CATSRDPGTDLPDTQYF
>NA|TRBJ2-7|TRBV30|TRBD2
TGTGCCTTTCATACTAGCGGGACTTACGAGCAGTACTTC
CAFHTSGTYEQYF
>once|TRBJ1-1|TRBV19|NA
TGTGCCAGTAGTAAGGACCAGTGGAATCCCACTGAAGCTTTCTTT
CASSKDQWNPTEAFF
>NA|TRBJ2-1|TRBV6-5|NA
TGTGCCAGCAGTTCTACGGGACACCGAGTCTACAATGAGCAGTTCTTC
CASSSTGHRVYNEQFF
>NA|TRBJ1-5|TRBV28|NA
TGTGCCAGCACAATTACAGGGTGGGAAAGCCCCACCCCGAATCAGCCCCAGCATTTT
CASTITGWESPTPNQPQHF
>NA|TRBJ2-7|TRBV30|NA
TGTGCCGCCGACTTTAGCGCTACCTACGAGCAGTACTTC
CAADFSATYEQYF
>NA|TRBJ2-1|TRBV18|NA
TGTGCCAGCTCAGCCCTCTACCCGGGAGCAACCCTCTCCTACAATGAGCAGTTCTTC
CASSALYPGATLSYNEQFF
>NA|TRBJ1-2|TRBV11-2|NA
TGTGCCAGCAGCTTAGGCGAATTTGGCTACACCTTC
CASSLGEFGYTF
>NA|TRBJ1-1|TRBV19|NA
TGTGCCAGTAGTCAAGGGTACACTGAAGCTTTCTTT
CASSQGYTEAFF
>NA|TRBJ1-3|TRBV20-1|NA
TGCAGTGCTAGATCGTCAGGGGAGCGTGACCTCAACTCTGGAAACACCATATATTTT
CSARSSGERDLNSGNTIYF
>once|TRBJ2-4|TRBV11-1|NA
TGTGCCAGCAGCTTACCGGGAGAAAACATTCAGTACTTC
CASSLPGENIQYF
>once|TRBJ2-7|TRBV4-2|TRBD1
TGTGCCAGCAGCCCCGAGACAGGGAGCTCCTACGAGCAGTACTTC
CASSPETGSSYEQYF
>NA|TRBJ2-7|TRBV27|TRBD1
TGTGCCAGCAGACAGGGGATTAGTGGAGAGCAGTACTTC
CASRQGISGEQYF
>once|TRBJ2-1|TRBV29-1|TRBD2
TGCAGCGTTACCGCCCAAAAGCGGGAGTTTCGCAATGAGCAGTTCTTC
CSVTAQKREFRNEQFF
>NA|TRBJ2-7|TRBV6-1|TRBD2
TGTGCCAGCAGTCGACTAGCGGGGGGACAATACGAGCAGTACTTC
CASSRLAGGQYEQYF
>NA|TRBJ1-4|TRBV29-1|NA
TGCAGCGTTGTAGGGTCGGAGAATGAAAAACTGTTTTTT
CSVVGSENEKLFF
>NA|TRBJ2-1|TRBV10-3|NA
TGTGCCATCAGTGAGTCGTGGAGGGGAAATAACAATGAGCAGTTCTTC
CAISESWRGNNNEQFF